This is a list of T cell receptor beta chains from one sample in a study of Tregs in tolerant kidney transplant recipients. Here immunoSEQ multiplex PCR was the method, and the copy in TCRdb shows in-frame clones only, minus some. Among under 50,000 clones listed, roughly 95% were seen once. Their specific antigens are unknown. Sequenced material: Tregs from blood cultured with allogeneic cells. The source is a human donor in good health. Each CDR3 is given with its conserved first and last residue. The D gene is left open where the match is weak. Not every row has a clone size; where given, it reads once, few, many or a size class.

D | J | V | size | DNA | CDR3
NA | TRBJ2-6 | TRBV5-4 | NA | TGTGCCAGCAGCTTGGGGCCCGTCTCTGGGGCCAACGTCCTGACTTTC | CASSLGPVSGANVLTF
NA | TRBJ2-1 | TRBV4-1 | NA | TGCGCCAGCAGCCAAGATTGGGTCGGGAGTGTTCGCTCCTACAATGAGCAGTTCTTC | CASSQDWVGSVRSYNEQFF
TRBD2 | TRBJ2-2 | TRBV7-2 | NA | TGTGCCAGCAGCCCCGGACTAGCGGGGGGGCGGACCGGGGAGCTGTTTTTT | CASSPGLAGGRTGELFF
TRBD2 | TRBJ2-5 | TRBV29-1 | NA | TGCAGCGTCCCCGCGGGGACTAGCGGGAGTAAAGAGACCCAGTACTTC | CSVPAGTSGSKETQYF
TRBD1 | TRBJ1-1 | TRBV19 | NA | TGTGCCAGTAGTACCAGGGGGCGCCGGCTGAACACTGAAGCTTTCTTT | CASSTRGRRLNTEAFF
NA | TRBJ1-6 | TRBV7-9 | once | TGTGCCAGCAGCTCAACCCCGGAGGGTTCACCCCTCCACTTT | CASSSTPEGSPLHF
NA | TRBJ1-1 | TRBV12-5 | NA | TGTGCTAGTGGTTTGTCCTGGGGCACTGAAGCTTTCTTT | CASGLSWGTEAFF
NA | TRBJ2-7 | TRBV6-5 | NA | TGTGCCAGCAGTTACTCGGGAGGGGGTTCCTACGAGCAGTACTTC | CASSYSGGGSYEQYF
NA | TRBJ1-4 | TRBV6-5 | NA | TGTGCCAGCAGTTACTTCGGGGTCACTCGAAATGAAAAACTGTTTTTT | CASSYFGVTRNEKLFF
NA | TRBJ2-1 | TRBV7-9 | once | TGTGCCGGCTCGGGGCTTCTTAACCTTCCTGAGCAGTTCTTC | CAGSGLLNLPEQFF
NA | TRBJ2-5 | TRBV10-2 | NA | TGCGCCAGCAGTGAGTCGGAGGGGCTTGGAGAAGAGACCCAGTACTTC | CASSESEGLGEETQYF
NA | TRBJ2-7 | TRBV6-5 | NA | TGTGCCAGCAGTTACGGGAAGGGTTTCTACGAGCAGTACTTC | CASSYGKGFYEQYF
NA | TRBJ1-3 | TRBV10-2 | NA | TGCGCCAGCAGGATTAACTCTGGAAACACCATATATTTT | CASRINSGNTIYF
NA | TRBJ2-1 | TRBV19 | NA | TGTGCCGGGAGCTACCGGGACGGTGGACTCTGGGGGTTCTTC | CAGSYRDGGLWGFF
NA | TRBJ2-3 | TRBV5-6 | NA | TGTGCCAGCAAGCAGGGGTGGCTAGCCCCCGATACGCAGTATTTT | CASKQGWLAPDTQYF
TRBD2 | TRBJ2-1 | TRBV6-6 | NA | TGTGCCAGCAGTTACCCTGGACTAGCGGGGGATGAGCAGTTCTTC | CASSYPGLAGDEQFF
TRBD1 | TRBJ1-2 | TRBV5-1 | NA | TGCGCCAGCAGCCGCGGACAGGGGGTCTATGGCTACACCTTC | CASSRGQGVYGYTF
NA | TRBJ1-4 | TRBV7-9 | NA | TGTGCCAGCAGCCCTGAGGGGGGCGTCCATGAAAAACTGTTTTTT | CASSPEGGVHEKLFF
NA | TRBJ1-1 | TRBV6-1 | NA | TGTGCCAGCAGGGGCGGACGGAGCCTAGGAGCTTTCTTT | CASRGGRSLGAFF
NA | TRBJ2-7 | TRBV5-1 | NA | TGCGCCAGCAGGCCCTACGCGGTCTCCTACGAGCAGTACTTC | CASRPYAVSYEQYF
NA | TRBJ2-7 | TRBV7-9 | NA | TGTGCCAGCAGCCCGGCGGGGACGCCCTTCCGCGAGCAGTACTTC | CASSPAGTPFREQYF
NA | TRBJ2-1 | TRBV5-1 | NA | TGCGCCAGCAGCCCCTATCCAGCGAGCTCCTACAATGAGCAGTTCTTC | CASSPYPASSYNEQFF
TRBD1 | TRBJ2-1 | TRBV27 | NA | TGTGCCAGCAGTCCCCGGACAGGACCCTACAATGAGCAGTTCTTC | CASSPRTGPYNEQFF
TRBD1 | TRBJ1-2 | TRBV15 | NA | TGTGCCACCAGCAGCCCGGGACAGGGCGGATTAAGGTATGGCTACACCTTC | CATSSPGQGGLRYGYTF
NA | TRBJ1-2 | TRBV7-3 | once | TGTGCCAGCAGCTTAGGGCAACCCTATGGCTACACCTTC | CASSLGQPYGYTF
NA | TRBJ1-3 | TRBV18 | NA | TGTGCCAGCTCGCTGACCACAGGGCTGGGAAACACCATATATTTT | CASSLTTGLGNTIYF
NA | TRBJ2-1 | TRBV9 | NA | TGTGCCAGCAGCGTCCTACCCGGGGTGGAGCAGTTCTTC | CASSVLPGVEQFF
NA | TRBJ2-1 | TRBV25-1 | NA | TGTGCCAGCAGTCCTGACCCGGCGGGGTCCTACAATGAGCAGTTCTTC | CASSPDPAGSYNEQFF